A selection of T cell receptor beta chains follows, all from one sample in a study of T cell changes during pregnancy in multiple sclerosis. Some clones are missing from TCRdb's copy, which holds only in-frame ones; the method was immunoSEQ multiplex PCR. The sample shows approximately 70,000 clones, 90% to 95% of them seen only once. Here the sequenced sample was peripheral blood, taken after pregnancy. The receptors here all came from a female donor with multiple sclerosis, enrolled in a pregnancy study. Both conserved end residues are part of each CDR3. Each record gives: CDR3 DNA, CDR3 protein, clone size, J gene, V gene, D gene. D genes are given only for firm matches. Rows may omit the clone size; those that give it use once, few, many or a size class.

DNA: TGTGCCAGCTCACCACCCGTAACGCGGGAGACCCAGTACTTC
CDR3: CASSPPVTRETQYF
size: NA
J: TRBJ2-5
V: TRBV18
D: NA

DNA: TGCAGCGTGAGGGTTAGGAATCAGCCCCAGCATTTT
CDR3: CSVRVRNQPQHF
size: NA
J: TRBJ1-5
V: TRBV29-1
D: NA

DNA: TGTGCCAGCAGCCCGGGAAGACGGGAAACTTTAAGCTTC
CDR3: CASSPGRRETLSF
size: NA
J: TRBJ2-4
V: TRBV4-2
D: NA

DNA: TGTGCCTGGTGTTCCCAGGGCCACCGATCTAGCACAGATACGCAGTATTTT
CDR3: CAWCSQGHRSSTDTQYF
size: NA
J: TRBJ2-3
V: TRBV30
D: NA

DNA: TGTGCCAGCAGAACCGGACAGGGGGCTAACTATGGCTACACCTTC
CDR3: CASRTGQGANYGYTF
size: NA
J: TRBJ1-2
V: TRBV6-5
D: TRBD1

DNA: TGCGCCAGCGGGGGGGGGAGGGCCCAGTATTTT
CDR3: CASGGGRAQYF
size: NA
J: TRBJ2-3
V: TRBV10-2
D: TRBD2

DNA: TGCGCCAGCAGCCATACCGAACGGGGTTGGCACACTGAAGCTTTCTTT
CDR3: CASSHTERGWHTEAFF
size: NA
J: TRBJ1-1
V: TRBV4-1
D: NA

DNA: TGTGCCAGCAGTTTGGGGGCGGGTGAAAAACTGTTTTTT
CDR3: CASSLGAGEKLFF
size: once
J: TRBJ1-4
V: TRBV27
D: NA

DNA: TGTGCCAGCCAAGGGGGAGGGTCGGATCAGCCCCAGCATTTT
CDR3: CASQGGGSDQPQHF
size: NA
J: TRBJ1-5
V: TRBV2
D: NA

DNA: TGTGCCAGCGCAGGGGGACTAGCGGGCACCTACGAGCAGTACTTC
CDR3: CASAGGLAGTYEQYF
size: NA
J: TRBJ2-7
V: TRBV7-9
D: TRBD2

DNA: TGCGCCAGCAGCCAACCTACCCAGGGGGTGCGGCAGCCCCAGCATTTT
CDR3: CASSQPTQGVRQPQHF
size: NA
J: TRBJ1-5
V: TRBV4-1
D: TRBD1

DNA: TGTGCCAGCAGCTTGGCGCGGCTACTCTATGGCTACACCTTC
CDR3: CASSLARLLYGYTF
size: NA
J: TRBJ1-2
V: TRBV5-6
D: NA

DNA: TGTGCCAGCTTCGGGACATTAAACACTGAAGCTTTCTTT
CDR3: CASFGTLNTEAFF
size: few
J: TRBJ1-1
V: TRBV2
D: NA

DNA: TGTGCCTTGGGACCGCAAAAGGGGGACACCGGGGAGCTGTTTTTT
CDR3: CALGPQKGDTGELFF
size: NA
J: TRBJ2-2
V: TRBV30
D: NA

DNA: TGTGCCAGCTCACCCTTTAGCGGGGAAGAGACCCAGTACTTC
CDR3: CASSPFSGEETQYF
size: NA
J: TRBJ2-5
V: TRBV18
D: TRBD2

DNA: TGTGCCAGCAGTGAATATCTTGCAGGGATCGCTGAAGCTTTCTTT
CDR3: CASSEYLAGIAEAFF
size: NA
J: TRBJ1-1
V: TRBV25-1
D: NA

DNA: TGTGCCAGCAGCGGGACAGGGTATGAGCAGTACTTC
CDR3: CASSGTGYEQYF
size: NA
J: TRBJ2-7
V: TRBV7-9
D: TRBD1

DNA: TGTGCCAGCAGTTTATCAATGGGAGATGTAAGCTATGGCTACACCTTC
CDR3: CASSLSMGDVSYGYTF
size: NA
J: TRBJ1-2
V: TRBV27
D: NA

DNA: TGTGCCAGCAGCAAAACTAGCGGGAGCACCTACAATGAGCAGTTCTTC
CDR3: CASSKTSGSTYNEQFF
size: NA
J: TRBJ2-1
V: TRBV5-4
D: TRBD2

DNA: TGTGCCAGCAGCTTCCAGGGTTCCGGGGAGCTGTTTTTT
CDR3: CASSFQGSGELFF
size: NA
J: TRBJ2-2
V: TRBV5-4
D: NA

DNA: TGTGCCAGCAGCTTCCAGGGGCTAGGTGGAAACACCATATATTTT
CDR3: CASSFQGLGGNTIYF
size: once
J: TRBJ1-3
V: TRBV5-4
D: NA

DNA: TGTGCCAGCAGTGAGGGGGCCTATAGCAATCAGCCCCAGCATTTT
CDR3: CASSEGAYSNQPQHF
size: NA
J: TRBJ1-5
V: TRBV2
D: NA

DNA: TGCGCCAGCAGCCCCGGACAGGGGAACGAGCAGTACTTC
CDR3: CASSPGQGNEQYF
size: NA
J: TRBJ2-7
V: TRBV5-1
D: TRBD1

DNA: TGTGCCAGCAGTTTATTTTCCCAGGGACTATCCTATGGCTACACCTTC
CDR3: CASSLFSQGLSYGYTF
size: NA
J: TRBJ1-2
V: TRBV28
D: NA

DNA: TGCGCCGCGGGGTTTTACGAGCAGTACTTC
CDR3: CAAGFYEQYF
size: NA
J: TRBJ2-7
V: TRBV10-2
D: NA

DNA: TGTGCCAGTGGAGCAACGTCTAGTCAGCCCCAGCATTTT
CDR3: CASGATSSQPQHF
size: NA
J: TRBJ1-5
V: TRBV19
D: NA

DNA: TGTGCCAGCAGTGAAGCATCCGGGACTAGGGCGTATTTT
CDR3: CASSEASGTRAYF
size: NA
J: TRBJ2-3
V: TRBV6-1
D: TRBD2

DNA: TGTGCCAGCAGCTTGACTAGCATCTACGAGCAGTACTTC
CDR3: CASSLTSIYEQYF
size: NA
J: TRBJ2-7
V: TRBV5-6
D: NA

DNA: TGCGCCAGCAGCTTGAGCGTTTCAGGAGGGACGAATGAGCAGTTCTTC
CDR3: CASSLSVSGGTNEQFF
size: once
J: TRBJ2-1
V: TRBV5-1
D: NA

DNA: TGTGCCAGCAGTTTATTAAGTGGGACTGAAGTCCACGAGCAGTACTTC
CDR3: CASSLLSGTEVHEQYF
size: NA
J: TRBJ2-7
V: TRBV28
D: NA